Here is one TCR beta chain with its context. Its antigen is not identified. The PCR had 60 Vbeta and 13 Jbeta primers. Produced via immunoSEQ multiplex PCR; TCRdb's table is partial and in-frame only. The table lists over 110,000 clones, 79% of them singletons. The germline gives CDR1 SGHVS, CDR2 FQNEAQ. V lost 0 bases to trimming and J lost 4 bases; unmatched junction nucleotides: 13. The CDR3 runs 18 residues. These data belong to a study of cytomegalovirus exposure and HLA in healthy donors. Study-wide points: In a later analysis, compared with equally common non-associated chains, HLA-associated beta chains were more expanded. Certain indistinguishable V segments, among them TRBV6-2 and TRBV6-3, were excluded.

Material for sequencing was PBMCs. This clonotype originated in a young man in good health and CMV-seronegative. This rearrangement joins TRBV7-8 to TRBJ1-1; 8 bases are shared with TRBD1. CDR3 residues: CASSLAGGQGALGTEAFF. CDR3 sequence (DNA): TGTGCCAGCAGCTTAGCAGGCGGGCAGGGGGCTTTGGGCACTGAAGCTTTCTTT.